The text below deals with one T cell receptor (beta chain). The specificity of this receptor is unknown. Nothing much larger sits one base from this clone, and base qualities are not available. Healthy HIV-negative adults with no recently reported acute infections or vaccinations were included as donors. Only Caucasian adults living in Nashville, Tennessee, USA were represented among the donors. CD4+ T cells were enriched through magnetic negative selection, after which naive cells were positively selected on CD45RA and the remaining negative fraction served as the memory subset. After blood collection by leukapheresis, PBMCs were isolated using Ficoll-Histopaque density gradient centrifugation and then cryopreserved in the vapor phase of liquid nitrogen. Purity and quantity of every magnetically sorted T cell population were checked by analytical flow cytometry. Genomic DNA was isolated from each sorted fraction and quantified by UV absorbance on a Nanodrop 2000c.

The data are from a study of shared clonotypes between healthy human individuals (TCRdb year 2020). As for the study more broadly: The cohort comprised two women and a few men aged 18 to 49 years. Per donor, three plates each were used for CD4 naive and CD4 memory, two for CD8 naive, and one for CD8 memory. Blood TCR repertoires of about 5 healthy adults were deeply sequenced to estimate repertoire size and the extent of clonotype sharing between individuals. Different laboratories and diverse techniques were used to prepare libraries and sequence TCR repertoires, to increase sequencing depth and limit assay-specific biases. Each donor's leukapheresis produced roughly between roughly 0.9 and 8.9 billion PBMCs. Points the paper makes about the study in general: Compared with non-shared clonotypes, the clonotypes found in all four sorted-subset donors had higher generation probabilities. Only blood was sampled, and tissue TCR repertoires likely differ from those in blood. Pairwise subsampling indicated that sequencing depth was expected to affect the degree of clonotype sharing among donors. Larger estimated clonotype richness was generally found for naive subsets than for memory subsets. Approximately 5% of naive CD4, 3.5% of naive CD8, about 2.1% of memory CD4, and 0.4% of memory CD8 clonotypes were shared across several donors. Because the study included a small number of donors, the genetic and exposure-history diversity represented was limited. Even with the large sequencing depth, rarefaction of the sorted-subset datasets indicated that sequencing was incomplete.

Using the deep immunoSEQ assay, multiplex PCR amplified TCR CDR3 regions from genomic DNA. Extracted genomic DNA from each cell subset was spread evenly across all wells of several immunoSEQ 96-well plates, with each plate serving as a replicate. For sorted subsets, each replicate PCR was loaded with around 200 ng genomic DNA, equivalent to 25,000 to 35,000 T cell genomes. Purified libraries were measured with a Qubit 3.0 fluorometer, size-checked on a Bioanalyzer 2100, and measured again with the KAPA Library Quantification kit. Every immunoSEQ 96-well plate was sequenced on a dedicated single-read 150-cycle Illumina NextSeq 550 flow cell. The authors' pipeline ran thus. Because the immunoSEQ output included only junctional sequences and no quality scores, the filtering could not be the same as the filtering used for full-length reads. To assign V/J genes and CDR3, sequences were annotated using PyIR, a Python wrapper for IgBLAST v1.9, with IMGT germline references. Reads were filtered out if the reads had weak V/J assignments (E-value above 1e-6), no CDR3, stop codons, out-of-frame junctions, or ambiguous translated residues. V3J clonotypes were defined as sequences sharing an identical inferred V gene, J gene, and CDR3 amino acid sequence. Percentage overlap between repertoires was computed as shared unique clonotypes divided by the size of the smaller repertoire. Three approaches were used to assess repertoire richness: RTK rarefaction, the Chao1 estimator, and Recon v2.1 estimates of unobserved clonotypes. OLGA was used to compute generation probabilities for all TCRbeta clonotypes that the gDNA method yielded from a few donors. Sourced from immuneACCESS, this table was stored by TCRdb with only in-frame sequences that have V and J called. A share of the clones is absent; for the studies checked, an unresolved V gene accounts for under half, and the remainder has no known explanation. V, J and clone size derive from that table, while D and trimming were established from the DNA sequence. The sample records roughly 2.5 million clones, about 92% of which are singletons. Around 0.14% of the sample is held by the ten biggest clonotypes.

The germline V gene (reference sequence) yields LNHNV for CDR1 and YYDKDF for CDR2. V and J lose 1 base and 1 base, and a span of 14 bases separates them. From cysteine to phenylalanine, the CDR3 is 16 amino acids long. Of all the DNA, just the CDR3 is kept, 48 bases in frame from base 1. The chain is made from TRBV15 and TRBJ2-7, with the identity of the D gene unclear. The receptor comes from a man younger than 35 in good health. Sequencing was performed on naive CD4+ T cells sorted from blood. The intended sense of this specimen's cell subset or site label: CD45RA+ positively selected. In nucleotides, the sequence is TGTGCCACCAGCAGAGTAGAACCGGTCTTGTCCTACGAGCAGTACTTC. The translation is CATSRVEPVLSYEQYF.